Listed below are T cell receptor beta chains from one sample, sequenced in a study of response to subunit inactivated influenza vaccine. A single record per CDR3 protein comes from TCRdb applying MiXCR to the RT-PCR reads. The sample consists of 550,000 to 600,000 distinct CDR3 sequences, over 9.5% of them appearing once. Sequencing was performed on PBMCs from blood, taken on the day of vaccination. The receptors derive from a middle-aged man who received an inactivated influenza vaccine. Both conserved end residues are part of each CDR3. D genes are given only for firm matches. A row's size may be missing; if present it is once, few, many or a size class.

V gene	J gene	clone size	D gene	CDR3 protein	CDR3 DNA
TRBV20-1	TRBJ2-1	few	TRBD2	CSARDSGLAVVDNEQFF	TGCAGTGCTAGAGATTCAGGACTAGCGGTTGTTGACAATGAGCAGTTCTTC
TRBV7-9	TRBJ2-1	many	-	CASSFETLHNEQFF	TGTGCCAGCAGTTTTGAGACCCTACACAATGAGCAGTTCTTC
TRBV5-1	TRBJ1-2	many	-	CASSFETGPYGYTF	TGCGCCAGCAGCTTCGAGACAGGTCCCTATGGCTACACCTTC
TRBV5-6	TRBJ2-5	few	TRBD1	CASSHRTGWETQYF	TGTGCCAGCAGCCATCGGACAGGGTGGGAGACCCAGTACTTC
TRBV7-9	TRBJ2-7	many	-	CASSLSHGEQYF	TGTGCCAGCAGCTTATCCCATGGCGAGCAGTACTTC
TRBV5-1	TRBJ2-5	few	TRBD2	CASSLFGTSGVQETQYF	TGCGCCAGCAGCTTGTTCGGGACTAGCGGGGTGCAAGAGACCCAGTACTTC
TRBV5-1	TRBJ2-7	few	-	CASSLGPNRFQYF	TGCGCCAGCAGCTTGGGCCCTAACAGGTTCCAGTACTTC
TRBV20-1	TRBJ2-5	-	TRBD2	CSARGLLAGGYETQYF	TGCAGTGCTAGAGGGCTGCTAGCGGGAGGGTATGAGACCCAGTACTTC
TRBV5-1	TRBJ1-2	few	-	CASSLGTDGYGYTF	TGCGCCAGCAGCTTGGGGACAGATGGGTATGGCTACACCTTC
TRBV28	TRBJ2-1	many	TRBD1	CASTLGQGIFEQFF	TGTGCCAGCACCCTGGGACAGGGGATTTTTGAGCAGTTCTTC
TRBV3-1	TRBJ1-2	few	-	CASRPTGWANYGYTF	TGTGCCAGCAGGCCAACAGGGTGGGCTAACTATGGCTACACCTTC
TRBV6-5	TRBJ2-7	-	TRBD2	CASSYSVRGGSEQYF	TGTGCCAGCAGTTACTCGGTACGGGGCGGGAGCGAGCAGTACTTC